Each of the 15 T cell receptor beta chains below was sequenced from the same sample in a study of vaccination and CD4 T cells after COVID-19. An Oncomine TCR Beta short-read assay was used to sequence the DNA from cultured CD4+ T cells. One entry per CDR3 protein, called by TCRdb with MiXCR from the PCR reads. The sample lists roughly 24,000 distinct CDR3 sequences; about 53% were seen once. Treatment described: approximately 9-day PBMC culture with coronavirus spike peptide pools or control peptides (ViraFEST assay). Their target antigens are unknown. The sequenced sample consisted of CD4+ T cells from blood, cultured in vitro. Source of these receptors: a human donor who had recovered from COVID-19.

The chain is built from TRBV2 and TRBJ2-1, with 14 bases fitting TRBD2. J was trimmed by 2 bases and V by 5 bases; bases with no gene match: 2. This CDR3 comprises 16 residues. Looked up from germline, CDR1 is SNHLY and CDR2 is FYNNEI. The DNA for the CDR3 is TGTGCCAGCAGTCCGACTAGCGGGGGGGCCTACAATGAGCAGTTCTTC. The encoded protein is CASSPTSGGAYNEQFF.

The genes are TRBV30 and TRBJ1-2; TRBD1 aligns across 11 bases. Germline V gives CDR1 GTSNPN, CDR2 SVGIG (reference sequence). V shed 7 bases and J 8 bases; nucleotides not matched to a gene: 9. The length of the CDR3 is 13 residues. In nucleotides, the CDR3 is TGTGCCTTACCGGGACAGGGGGGGACCGGCTACACCTTC. This codes for CALPGQGGTGYTF. Filled out from reference TRBV30 and TRBJ1-2, the complete variable domain reads SQTIHQWPATLVQPVGSPLSLECTVEGTSNPNLYWYRQAAGRGLQLLFYSVGIGQISSEVPQNLSASRPQDRQFILSSKKLLLSDSGFYLCALPGQGGTGYTFGSGTRLTVV.

There are a few counts of this clonotype. V gene TRBV6-2 or TRBV6-3 combines with J gene TRBJ2-3; TRBD2 matches at 7 bases. The CDR3 covers 17 residues. V trimming: 5 bases; J trimming: 1 base; junction bases outside the gene matches: 12. Germline V gives CDR1 MNHEY, CDR2 SVGEGT. The CDR3 spells CASSPLGSGVGTDTQYF. The CDR3 DNA is TGTGCCAGCAGTCCTTTAGGGAGCGGGGTCGGCACAGATACGCAGTATTTT.

This clonotype was seen only once. The chain uses TRBV11-2 and TRBJ2-7, with TRBD2 matching 7 bases. This CDR3 has 13 residues. Per the germline V gene, CDR1 is SGHAT and CDR2 is FQNNGV. Trimming cost V 6 bases and J 0 bases; bases outside gene matches: 2. In DNA, the CDR3 is TGTGCCAGCAGTCGGGGGGACTCCTACGAGCAGTACTTC. This translates into CASSRGDSYEQYF.

This clonotype appeared a single time. The V gene is TRBV5-1, the J gene TRBJ2-7, with 7 positions matching TRBD1. J gave up 5 bases and V 4 bases, and 9 bases lay outside the gene matches. Germline V gives CDR1 SGHRS, CDR2 YFSETQ. The CDR3 consists of 14 residues. The CDR3 nucleotides are TGCGCCAGCAGCCAAACAGGGGCAGGGGACGAGCAGTACTTC. It encodes CASSQTGAGDEQYF.

This clonotype was found a few times. This rearrangement joins TRBV27 to TRBJ1-2; 8 nucleotides line up with TRBD1. Trimming removed 5 bases from V and 8 bases from J; junction bases left unmatched: 10. The CDR3 consists of 14 residues. Germline V gene data show CDR1 as MNHEY and CDR2 as SMNVEV (reference sequence). The DNA for the CDR3 is TGTGCCAGCAGTAGGACAGGGATAATTGGCGGCTACACCTTC. Translation gives CASSRTGIIGGYTF.

V gene TRBV20-1 combines with J gene TRBJ2-1; TRBD2 aligns across 11 bases. Germline-derived CDR1 and CDR2 are DFQATT and SNEGSKA (reference sequence). The CDR3 consists of 14 residues. V was clipped by 6 bases and J by 7 bases; unmatched bases: 8. For the CDR3, the DNA is TGCAGTGCAAATAGCGGGGGGGCTAGTAATGAGCAGTTCTTC. This sequence encodes CSANSGGASNEQFF.

The chain recombines TRBV19 with TRBJ2-2; no clear D. Trimming stripped 3 bases from V and 0 bases from J, with 11 bases between. Looked up from germline, CDR1 is LNHDA and CDR2 is SQIVND (reference sequence). CDR3 length: 16 residues. The CDR3 region is CASSITTLANTGELFF. In nucleotides, the CDR3 is TGTGCCAGTAGTATCACGACACTCGCGAACACCGGGGAGCTGTTTTTT.

This clonotype came up a few times. The chain carries TRBV20-1 and TRBJ2-3, with D perhaps being TRBD1 or TRBD2 (6 bases each). Germline values: CDR1 DFQATT, CDR2 SNEGSKA (reference sequence). Trimming removed 4 bases at V and 4 bases at J, with 12 bases between. The CDR3 has 13 amino acids. The CDR3 DNA sequence: TGCAGTGCTACCTTCGGGGGCGCAGATACGCAGTATTTT. This sequence encodes CSATFGGADTQYF.

This clonotype was seen more than once but under ten times. The chain recombines TRBV7-2 with TRBJ2-3, with D tentatively TRBD2 (5 bases). The germline V gene encodes CDR1 SGHTA and CDR2 FQGNSA. Deletions cut 4 bases from V and 0 bases from J, with 8 bases between. The CDR3 length is 14 residues. CDR3 in amino acids: CASSYGLSTDTQYF. In DNA, the CDR3 is TGTGCCAGCAGCTACGGACTGAGCACAGATACGCAGTATTTT.

This clonotype was found once. The V gene is TRBV20-1, the J gene TRBJ1-5; 8 nucleotides line up with TRBD1. Germline-derived CDR1 and CDR2 are DFQATT and SNEGSKA (reference sequence). The CDR3 totals 14 residues. Germline trimming cut 0 bases from V and 7 bases from J; bases unmatched to any gene: 5. CDR3 bases: TGCAGTGCTAGAGAGGGGACAGGAGGACAGCCCCAGCATTTT. Its translation: CSAREGTGGQPQHF.

The chain links TRBV10-3 to TRBJ1-1; TRBD1 is a possible D gene (6 bases). CDR3 size: 12 residues. V shed 10 bases and J shed 0 bases, with 9 bases lying between them. Germline V lookup: CDR1 ENHRY, CDR2 SYGVKD. The CDR3 DNA is TGTGCCAGCACAGGGATGAACACTGAAGCTTTCTTT. This sequence encodes CASTGMNTEAFF.

The chain carries TRBV7-2 and TRBJ2-3, with D possibly called TRBD1 or TRBD2 (5 bases each). The CDR3 is 16 amino acids. Germline V gives CDR1 SGHTA, CDR2 FQGNSA. V shed 1 base and J shed 1 base, with 12 bases lying between them. CDR3 in amino acids: CASSLVKGPGTDTQYF. The CDR3 DNA reads TGTGCCAGCAGCTTAGTGAAGGGACCCGGCACAGATACGCAGTATTTT. Full variable domain (rest looked up from reference TRBV7-2 and TRBJ2-3): GAGVSQSPSNKVTEKGKDVELRCDPISGHTALYWYRQSLGQGLEFLIYFQGNSAPDKSGLPSDRFSAERTGGSVSTLTIQRTQQEDSAVYLCASSLVKGPGTDTQYFGPGTRLTVL.

This chain joins TRBV20-1 and TRBJ2-1; 8 nucleotides agree with TRBD2. Looked up from germline, CDR1 is DFQATT and CDR2 is SNEGSKA (reference sequence). Trimming at V came to 6 bases and at J to 6 bases, leaving 13 bases not matched to a gene. The CDR3 length is 15 residues. The CDR3 loop is CSAQTGGGALNEQFF. The DNA for the CDR3 is TGCAGTGCCCAGACGGGAGGGGGAGCCCTCAATGAGCAGTTCTTC.

The chain carries TRBV12-3 or TRBV12-4 and TRBJ2-7, with D possibly TRBD1 on 6 matching bases. V lost 7 bases, J lost 1 base, and 14 bases lay in between. The CDR3 has 14 residues. The DNA of the CDR3 is TGTGCCAGCACCTCCCGGGACATTTCCTACGAGCAGTACTTC. Translated: CASTSRDISYEQYF.